This record looks at one T cell receptor beta chain sequence and its context. Its antigen is still unknown. Assay used: immunoSEQ multiplex PCR; TCRdb lists only in-frame clones, some missing. The profile shows some 120,000 clones, 90% to 95% of them singletons. This sample is drawn from a study of human thymus T cells. Overall study results and limits: What related research reported was that thymic repertoires overlapped highly among unrelated individuals. Gene usage (both V and J) appeared biased in thymic and blood repertoires.

The source of the thymus tissue was resections taken during corrective heart surgery. Corrective surgery for congenital heart defects was being performed on the healthy Finnish infants who were the donors. Trimming at V came to 7 bases and at J to 8 bases, leaving 3 bases not matched to a gene. Germline CDR1 MNHNS, CDR2 SASEGT. The CDR3 is made up of 13 amino acids. This TCR was recovered from a boy in the first two years of life with a congenital heart defect but otherwise immunologically healthy. This rearrangement joins TRBV6-1 to TRBJ2-1; 12 bases align to TRBD2. Sequencing input: thymus tissue. The chain's CDR3 is CASTLAGGDEQFF. CDR3 DNA: TGTGCCAGCACACTAGCGGGGGGCGATGAGCAGTTCTTC.